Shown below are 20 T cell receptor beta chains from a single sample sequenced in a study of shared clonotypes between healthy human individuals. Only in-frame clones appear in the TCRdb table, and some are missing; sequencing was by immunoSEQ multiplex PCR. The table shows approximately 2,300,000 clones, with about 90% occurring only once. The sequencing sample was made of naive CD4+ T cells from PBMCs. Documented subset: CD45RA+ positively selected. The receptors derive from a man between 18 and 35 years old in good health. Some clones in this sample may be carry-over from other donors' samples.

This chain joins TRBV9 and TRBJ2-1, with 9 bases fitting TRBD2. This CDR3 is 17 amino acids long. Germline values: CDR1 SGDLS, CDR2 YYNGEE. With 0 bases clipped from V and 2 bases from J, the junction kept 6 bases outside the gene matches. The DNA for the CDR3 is TGTGCCAGCAGCGTAGGAGGCGGGAGGGAAACCTACAATGAGCAGTTCTTC. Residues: CASSVGGGRETYNEQFF. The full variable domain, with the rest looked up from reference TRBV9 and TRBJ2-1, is DSGVTQTPKHLITATGQRVTLRCSPRSGDLSVYWYQQSLDQGLQFLIQYYNGEERAKGNILERFSAQQFPDLHSELNLSSLELGDSALYFCASSVGGGRETYNEQFFGPGTRLTVL.

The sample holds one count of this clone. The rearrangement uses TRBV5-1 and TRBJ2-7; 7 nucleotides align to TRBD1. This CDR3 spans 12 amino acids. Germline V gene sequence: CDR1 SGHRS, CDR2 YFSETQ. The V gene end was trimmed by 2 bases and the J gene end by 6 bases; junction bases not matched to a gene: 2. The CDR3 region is CASSFTGAEQYF. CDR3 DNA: TGCGCCAGCAGCTTTACAGGGGCCGAGCAGTACTTC.

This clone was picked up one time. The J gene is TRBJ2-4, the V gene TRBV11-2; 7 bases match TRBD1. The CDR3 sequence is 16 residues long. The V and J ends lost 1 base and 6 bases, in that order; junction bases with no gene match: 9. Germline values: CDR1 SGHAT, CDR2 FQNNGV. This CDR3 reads CASSLVEGQRGNIQYF. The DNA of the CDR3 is TGTGCCAGCAGCTTAGTAGAGGGACAGAGGGGAAACATTCAGTACTTC.

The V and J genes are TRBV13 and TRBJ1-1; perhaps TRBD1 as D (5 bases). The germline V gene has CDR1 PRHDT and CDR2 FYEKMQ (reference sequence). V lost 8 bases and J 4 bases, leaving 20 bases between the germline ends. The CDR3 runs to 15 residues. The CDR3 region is CASDGGKEIRTEAFF. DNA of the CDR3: TGTGCCAGCGATGGGGGAAAGGAGATCCGCACTGAAGCTTTCTTT.

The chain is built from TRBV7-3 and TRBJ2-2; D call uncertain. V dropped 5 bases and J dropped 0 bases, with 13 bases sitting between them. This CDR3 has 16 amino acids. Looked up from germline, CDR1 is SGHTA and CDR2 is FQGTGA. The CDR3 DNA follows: TGTGCCAGCAGCGAAAGAACCACATCGAACACCGGGGAGCTGTTTTTT. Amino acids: CASSERTTSNTGELFF.

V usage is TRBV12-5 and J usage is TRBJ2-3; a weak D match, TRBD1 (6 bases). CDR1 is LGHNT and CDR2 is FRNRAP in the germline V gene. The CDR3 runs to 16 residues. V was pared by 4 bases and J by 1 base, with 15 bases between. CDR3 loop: CASGSGGTGRTDTQYF. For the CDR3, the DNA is TGTGCTAGTGGTTCGGGTGGTACAGGGCGCACAGATACGCAGTATTTT.

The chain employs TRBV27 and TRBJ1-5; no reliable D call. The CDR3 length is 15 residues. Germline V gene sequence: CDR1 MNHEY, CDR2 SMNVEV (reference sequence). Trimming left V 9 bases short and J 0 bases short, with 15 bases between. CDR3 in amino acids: CASNLDGYSNQPQHF. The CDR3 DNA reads TGTGCCAGTAACCTTGATGGGTATAGCAATCAGCCCCAGCATTTT.

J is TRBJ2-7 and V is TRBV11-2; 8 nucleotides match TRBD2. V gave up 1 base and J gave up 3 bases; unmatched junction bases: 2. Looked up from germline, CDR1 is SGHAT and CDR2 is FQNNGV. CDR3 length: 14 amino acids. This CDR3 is CASSLVRGVYEQYF. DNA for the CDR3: TGTGCCAGCAGCTTAGTGCGGGGGGTCTACGAGCAGTACTTC.

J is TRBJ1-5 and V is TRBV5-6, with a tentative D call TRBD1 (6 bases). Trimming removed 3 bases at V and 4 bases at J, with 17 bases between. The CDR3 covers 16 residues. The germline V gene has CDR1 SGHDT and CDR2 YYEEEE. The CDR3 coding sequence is TGTGCCAGCAGCTCCTTAGGGGGGAGTCAGAATCAGCCCCAGCATTTT. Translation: CASSSLGGSQNQPQHF.

CDR3: CASSDQQGTQYF. The CDR3 DNA sequence: TGTGCCAGCAGTGACCAACAGGGGACCCAGTACTTC. J is TRBJ2-5 and V is TRBV25-1; tentative D call: TRBD1 (6 bases). Per the germline V gene, CDR1 is MGHDK and CDR2 is SYGVNS. This CDR3 spans 12 amino acids. Trimming pared 3 bases from V and 7 bases from J, leaving 9 bases between.

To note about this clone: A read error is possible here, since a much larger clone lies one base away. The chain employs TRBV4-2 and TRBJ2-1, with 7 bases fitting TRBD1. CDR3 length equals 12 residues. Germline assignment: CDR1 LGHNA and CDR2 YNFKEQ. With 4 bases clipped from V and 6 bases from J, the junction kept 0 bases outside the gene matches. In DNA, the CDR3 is TGTGCCAGCAGCCGACAGGGCAATGAGCAGTTCTTC. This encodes CASSRQGNEQFF.

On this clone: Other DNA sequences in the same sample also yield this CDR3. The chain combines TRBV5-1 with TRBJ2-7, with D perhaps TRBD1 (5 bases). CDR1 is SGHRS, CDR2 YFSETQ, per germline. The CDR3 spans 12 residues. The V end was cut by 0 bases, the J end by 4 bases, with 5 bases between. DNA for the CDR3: TGCGCCAGCAGCTTGGACAGGTACGAGCAGTACTTC. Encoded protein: CASSLDRYEQYF.

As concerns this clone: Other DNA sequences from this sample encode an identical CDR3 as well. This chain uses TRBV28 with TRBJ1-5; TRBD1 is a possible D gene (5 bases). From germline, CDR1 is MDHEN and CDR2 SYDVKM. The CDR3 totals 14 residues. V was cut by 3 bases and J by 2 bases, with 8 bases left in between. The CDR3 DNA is TGTGCCAGCAGTTTGGGCAGGGGCAATCAGCCCCAGCATTTT. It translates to CASSLGRGNQPQHF.

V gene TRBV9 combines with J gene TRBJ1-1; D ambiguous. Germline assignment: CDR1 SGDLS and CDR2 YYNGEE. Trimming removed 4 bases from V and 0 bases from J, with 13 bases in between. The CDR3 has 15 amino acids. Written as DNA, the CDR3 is TGTGCCAGCAGCATTAGGGCCGATCTGAACACTGAAGCTTTCTTT. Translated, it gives CASSIRADLNTEAFF.

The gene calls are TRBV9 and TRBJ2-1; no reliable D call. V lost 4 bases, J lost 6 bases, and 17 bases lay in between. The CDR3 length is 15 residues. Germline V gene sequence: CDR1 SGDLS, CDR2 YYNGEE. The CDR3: CASSNLPEFGNEQFF. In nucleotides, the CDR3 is TGTGCCAGCAGCAACCTACCGGAATTCGGCAATGAGCAGTTCTTC. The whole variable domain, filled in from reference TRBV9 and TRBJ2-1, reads DSGVTQTPKHLITATGQRVTLRCSPRSGDLSVYWYQQSLDQGLQFLIQYYNGEERAKGNILERFSAQQFPDLHSELNLSSLELGDSALYFCASSNLPEFGNEQFFGPGTRLTVL.

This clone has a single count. DNA for the CDR3: TGCGCCAGCAGCTTGGGGGGACAGGCAGGCACAGATACGCAGTATTTT. Translating gives CASSLGGQAGTDTQYF. The chain is built from TRBV5-1 and TRBJ2-3, with 8 bases matching TRBD1. V lost 0 bases to trimming and J lost 1 base; unmatched junction nucleotides: 4. The CDR3 sequence is 16 residues long. Germline CDR1 SGHRS, CDR2 YFSETQ.

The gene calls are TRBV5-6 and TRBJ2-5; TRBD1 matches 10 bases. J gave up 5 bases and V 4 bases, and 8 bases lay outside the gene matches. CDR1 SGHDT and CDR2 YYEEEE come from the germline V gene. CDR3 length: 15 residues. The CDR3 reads CASSAGQGWRETQYF. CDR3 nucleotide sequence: TGTGCCAGCAGCGCGGGACAGGGGTGGCGGGAGACCCAGTACTTC.

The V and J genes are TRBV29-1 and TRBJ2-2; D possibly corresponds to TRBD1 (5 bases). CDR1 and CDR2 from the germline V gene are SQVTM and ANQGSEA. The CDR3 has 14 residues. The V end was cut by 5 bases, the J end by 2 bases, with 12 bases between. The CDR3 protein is CSVQGLKNTGELFF. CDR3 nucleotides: TGCAGCGTTCAGGGCCTGAAAAACACCGGGGAGCTGTTTTTT.

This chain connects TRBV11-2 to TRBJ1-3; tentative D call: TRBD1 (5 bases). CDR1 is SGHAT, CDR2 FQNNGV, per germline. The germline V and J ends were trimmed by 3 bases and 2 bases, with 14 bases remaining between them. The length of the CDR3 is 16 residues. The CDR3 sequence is CASSFRGLETGNTIYF. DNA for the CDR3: TGTGCCAGCAGCTTTAGGGGACTGGAGACTGGAAACACCATATATTTT.

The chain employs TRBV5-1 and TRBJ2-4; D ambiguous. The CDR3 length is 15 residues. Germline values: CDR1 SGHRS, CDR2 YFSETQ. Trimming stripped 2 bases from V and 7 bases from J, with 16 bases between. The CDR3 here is CASSLVGSLGNIQYF. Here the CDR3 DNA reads TGCGCCAGCAGCTTAGTAGGGTCTCTGGGGAACATTCAGTACTTC.